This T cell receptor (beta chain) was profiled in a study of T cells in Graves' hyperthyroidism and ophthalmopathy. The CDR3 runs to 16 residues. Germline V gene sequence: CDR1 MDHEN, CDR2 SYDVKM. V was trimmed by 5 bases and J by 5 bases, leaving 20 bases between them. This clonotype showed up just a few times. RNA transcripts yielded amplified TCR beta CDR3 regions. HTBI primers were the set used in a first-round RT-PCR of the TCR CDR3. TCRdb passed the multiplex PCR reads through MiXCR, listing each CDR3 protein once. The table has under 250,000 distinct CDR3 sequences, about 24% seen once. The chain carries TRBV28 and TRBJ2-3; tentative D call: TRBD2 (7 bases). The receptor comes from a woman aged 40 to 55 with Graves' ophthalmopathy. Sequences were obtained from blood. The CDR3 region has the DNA TGTGCCAGCAGTGGGAGGACTGGGGGGGCCCTAGATACGCAGTATTTT. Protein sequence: CASSGRTGGALDTQYF.